A single sample is the source of the 19 T cell receptor beta chains below, sequenced in a study of T cell responses to AZD1222 COVID-19 vaccine. TCRdb keeps only in-frame clones here, not all; method: immunoSEQ multiplex PCR. Here the sample spans approximately 150,000 clones, approximately 92% being singletons. The sample was peripheral blood, taken on day 0 of AZD1222 vaccination. The receptor source for this set is an adult in good health.

The chain combines TRBV12-3 or TRBV12-4 with TRBJ2-2, with D possibly being TRBD1 or TRBD2 (6 bases each). The CDR3 has 13 amino acids. The V and J ends lost 3 bases and 7 bases respectively, with 9 bases between them. CDR3 residues: CASSLEGVGELFF. In DNA form, the CDR3 reads TGTGCCAGCAGTTTGGAGGGGGTCGGGGAGCTGTTTTTT.

V gene TRBV19 combines with J gene TRBJ2-3; 8 nucleotides match TRBD2. J gave up 2 bases and V 6 bases, and 7 bases lay outside the gene matches. This CDR3 contains 15 residues. Germline V lookup: CDR1 LNHDA, CDR2 SQIVND (reference sequence). Written as DNA, the CDR3 is TGTGCCAGTAGCGGCGGGGGGACCCACACAGATACGCAGTATTTT. It encodes CASSGGGTHTDTQYF.

The rearrangement links TRBV28 to TRBJ1-4, with a possible D match to TRBD1 (6 bases). Trimming stripped 7 bases from V and 10 bases from J, with 16 bases between. The CDR3 extends over 13 amino acids. Germline CDR1 MDHEN, CDR2 SYDVKM. CDR3 sequence: CASKDRSWVKLFF. DNA for the CDR3: TGTGCCAGCAAGGACAGAAGTTGGGTAAAACTGTTTTTT.

This clone occurred once. The chain carries TRBV19 and TRBJ1-2, with TRBD1 matching over 7 bases. Per germline, CDR1 LNHDA and CDR2 SQIVND (reference sequence). V lost 7 bases to trimming and J lost 8 bases; unmatched junction nucleotides: 13. This CDR3 comprises 14 residues. The CDR3 DNA follows: TGTGCCAGTACCCACACAGGGGCCGGTGGAGGCTACACCTTC. Protein: CASTHTGAGGGYTF.

This chain joins TRBV5-1 and TRBJ1-2; D perhaps matches TRBD1 (6 bases). Trimming left V 0 bases short and J 3 bases short, with 12 bases between. Germline V lookup: CDR1 SGHRS, CDR2 YFSETQ. This CDR3 has 15 residues. The CDR3 bases are TGCGCCAGCAGCTTGGGAGGGGACACTCACTATGGCTACACCTTC. This codes for CASSLGGDTHYGYTF.

The chain is built from TRBV4-3 and TRBJ1-2, with D perhaps matching TRBD1 (5 bases). The CDR3 runs 14 residues. CDR1 LGHNA and CDR2 YSLEER come from the germline V gene. Trimming left V 0 bases short and J 6 bases short, with 11 bases between. The CDR3 coding sequence is TGCGCCAGCAGCCAAGACGCAGGGCCGGATGGCTACACCTTC. This translates into CASSQDAGPDGYTF.

The rearrangement joins TRBV10-1 to TRBJ1-3; no reliable D call. Germline lookup yields CDR1 WNHNN and CDR2 SYGVQD (reference sequence). Trimming left V 4 bases short and J 0 bases short, with 19 bases between. The CDR3 spans 18 residues. The DNA for the CDR3 is TGCGCCAGCAGTGTACTAGGAAGGGTCCGGAGCTCTGGAAACACCATATATTTT. This sequence encodes CASSVLGRVRSSGNTIYF.

This clone has only one observation. The rearrangement joins TRBV5-1 to TRBJ1-2; possible D gene TRBD1, 6 bases. The V and J ends lost 3 bases and 8 bases respectively, with 11 bases between them. This CDR3 has 12 residues. Germline CDR1 is SGHRS and CDR2 is YFSETQ. As DNA, the CDR3 is TGCGCCAGCAGCTCAGGGGTGGGCGGCTACACCTTC. Translation: CASSSGVGGYTF.

This rearrangement joins TRBV6-5 to TRBJ1-3; TRBD1 agrees at 9 bases. Germline CDR1 is MNHEY and CDR2 is SVGAGI. V dropped 7 bases and J dropped 6; count of bases not matched to a gene: 7. The CDR3 covers 14 residues. CDR3 sequence: CASKGTGKVNTIYF. As DNA, the CDR3 is TGTGCCAGCAAGGGGACAGGGAAAGTAAACACCATATATTTT.

The chain links TRBV5-4 to TRBJ1-3; no definite D call. The CDR3 has 14 residues. Germline V gene sequence: CDR1 SGHNT, CDR2 YYREEE (reference sequence). The V gene lost 0 bases and the J gene lost 1 base, with 5 bases spanning the gap. The CDR3 DNA reads as TGTGCCAGCAGCTTGGACAGTTCTGGAAACACCATATATTTT. Amino acids: CASSLDSSGNTIYF.

For the CDR3, the DNA is TGTGCCAGCAGCGTCCCTGGGGGGAACTACGAGCAGTACTTC. Protein sequence: CASSVPGGNYEQYF. The rearrangement links TRBV5-4 to TRBJ2-7; D is perhaps TRBD2 (6 bases). Per the germline V gene, CDR1 is SGHNT and CDR2 is YYREEE (reference sequence). This CDR3 is 14 amino acids long. V lost 4 bases to trimming and J lost 3 bases, with 14 bases between them. The full variable domain, rest sourced from reference TRBV5-4 and TRBJ2-7, is ETGVTQSPTHLIKTRGQQVTLRCSSQSGHNTVSWYQQALGQGPQFIFQYYREEENGRGNFPPRFSGLQFPNYSSELNVNALELDDSALYLCASSVPGGNYEQYFGPGTRLTVT.

V usage is TRBV25-1 and J usage is TRBJ2-5; 7 bases agree with TRBD2. The J segment lost 5 bases and the V segment lost 7 bases, leaving 10 bases of the junction unmatched. Per germline, CDR1 MGHDK and CDR2 SYGVNS. The CDR3 consists of 14 residues. The CDR3 loop reads CASTPWGGGETQYF. The CDR3, as DNA: TGTGCCAGCACCCCGTGGGGGGGTGGGGAGACCCAGTACTTC.

The chain uses TRBV30 and TRBJ2-5; the match to TRBD2 covers 7 bases. V shed 7 bases, J shed 4 bases, and the junction held 6 bases outside the gene matches. Germline V lookup: CDR1 GTSNPN, CDR2 SVGIG (reference sequence). This CDR3 comprises 12 residues. The CDR3 loop is CAYGDYLETQYF. The CDR3 bases are TGTGCCTATGGGGACTATTTAGAGACCCAGTACTTC.

This chain connects TRBV30 to TRBJ1-2, with D uncertain. The CDR3 loop spans 11 amino acids. The V end lost 2 bases, the J end lost 5 bases, and 6 bases lay between the germline ends. Germline loops: CDR1 GTSNPN, CDR2 SVGIG (reference sequence). Here the CDR3 reads CAWSLSYGYTF. In nucleotides, the CDR3 is TGTGCCTGGAGTCTATCGTATGGCTACACCTTC.

CDR3 bases: TGTGCCAGCAGCCCCTCAGGGTCGCCGAACTATGGCTACACCTTC. Protein sequence: CASSPSGSPNYGYTF. The J gene is TRBJ1-2, the V gene TRBV7-9; D might be TRBD1 (5 bases). Between the trimmed V and J ends, which lost 5 bases and 2 bases, there was a span of 15 bases. The CDR3 is 15 residues long. The germline V gene encodes CDR1 SEHNR and CDR2 FQNEAQ (reference sequence).

About this clone: Relative to the germline gene, one junction end is altered; a read error may explain this. The genes are TRBV6-5 and TRBJ2-7, with 8 bases aligning to TRBD2. Germline lookup yields CDR1 MNHEY and CDR2 SVGAGI. CDR3 length: 14 residues. The chain's CDR3 is CASSYEAGGFEEYF. The DNA for the CDR3 is TGTGCCAGCAGTTACGAGGCGGGAGGTTTCGAGGAGTACTTC.

CDR3 bases: TGTGCCAGCAGCTTGAGTCCTAGCGGGAGCGATGAGCAGTTCTTC. Residues: CASSLSPSGSDEQFF. This rearrangement joins TRBV5-4 to TRBJ2-1; the match to TRBD2 covers 10 bases. The V gene end was trimmed by 1 base and the J gene end by 8 bases; junction bases not matched to a gene: 6. This CDR3 is 15 amino acids long. The germline gives CDR1 SGHNT, CDR2 YYREEE (reference sequence).

The V call is TRBV6-5, the J call TRBJ1-4; D may be TRBD1 (5 bases). This CDR3 is 14 amino acids long. V lost 6 bases and J lost 4, with 12 bases in between. Germline-derived CDR1 and CDR2 are MNHEY and SVGAGI. This CDR3 is CASRPGPRNEKLFF. CDR3 coding DNA: TGTGCCAGCAGGCCGGGACCCCGTAATGAAAAACTGTTTTTT.

This sequence joins TRBV4-2 and TRBJ1-1, with D perhaps matching TRBD1 (6 bases). The length of the CDR3 is 15 residues. Trimming took 0 bases from V and 1 from J, leaving 9 bases between them. Germline CDR1 LGHNA, CDR2 YNFKEQ. DNA of the CDR3: TGTGCCAGCAGCCAAGAGAGGGGGGCGAACACTGAAGCTTTCTTT. Translated, it gives CASSQERGANTEAFF.